One and the same sample provided the 10 T cell receptor beta chains below, sequenced in a study of blood T cells in healthy people across ages. Alongside a J-beta primer mix, a sample-barcoded 5' primer served in a second PCR lasting roughly 7 to 12 cycles. TCRdb used MiXCR to reprocess the 5' RACE reads, holding one entry per CDR3 protein. The sample includes some 800,000 distinct CDR3 sequences, 25% of them seen just once. The sample was also linked to a second study, of T cells of mothers and their children.

Sequenced: blood. These receptors originate from a boy between 10 and 17 years old in good health.

There are many counts of this clonotype. For the CDR3, the DNA is TGCGCCAGCAGCCAGGGCGGGAGGAACACAGATACGCAGTATTTT. Its translation: CASSQGGRNTDTQYF. The chain links TRBV4-3 to TRBJ2-3; 8 bases match TRBD2. The CDR3 covers 15 residues. CDR1 is LGHNA, CDR2 YSLEER, per germline. Trimming removed 3 bases from V and 2 bases from J; junction bases left unmatched: 4.

The CDR3 DNA is TGTGCCAGCAGTTACTCGACGCTTGCGGGAGTTTCCTACAATGAGCAGTTCTTC. Translating gives CASSYSTLAGVSYNEQFF. This sequence joins TRBV6-5 and TRBJ2-1; 7 bases fit TRBD2. V shed 0 bases and J 1 base; nucleotides not matched to a gene: 9. Germline CDR1 reads MNHEY; CDR2 reads SVGAGI. CDR3 size: 18 residues.

The sample holds a few counts of this clonotype. Here the CDR3 reads CSAGVLGQSTDTQYF. In nucleotides, the CDR3 is TGCAGTGCTGGGGTCCTTGGACAGTCCACAGATACGCAGTATTTT. V and J are TRBV20-1 and TRBJ2-3, with D possibly TRBD1 on 6 matching bases. This CDR3 spans 15 amino acids. V lost 5 bases and J 2 bases, leaving 17 bases between the germline ends. Germline-derived CDR1 and CDR2 are DFQATT and SNEGSKA (reference sequence).

CDR3: CASSYSENSNYGYTF. In DNA form, the CDR3 reads TGTGCCAGCAGTTACTCGGAAAACTCGAACTATGGCTACACCTTC. V usage is TRBV6-5 and J usage is TRBJ1-2; D uncertain. V lost 0 bases and J 2 bases, leaving 10 bases between the germline ends. Germline assignment: CDR1 MNHEY and CDR2 SVGAGI. The CDR3 contains 15 residues.

V gene TRBV5-1 combines with J gene TRBJ2-5; TRBD2 is a possible D gene (6 bases). The CDR3 runs 14 residues. The germline gives CDR1 SGHRS, CDR2 YFSETQ. Trimming left V 4 bases short and J 4 bases short, with 14 bases between. The CDR3 DNA reads TGCGCCAGCAGCCCGGGGGTTGCAGGAGAGACCCAGTACTTC. Residues: CASSPGVAGETQYF. Filled out from reference TRBV5-1 and TRBJ2-5, the complete variable domain reads KAGVTQTPRYLIKTRGQQVTLSCSPISGHRSVSWYQQTPGQGLQFLFEYFSETQRNKGNFPGRFSGRQFSNSRSEMNVSTLELGDSALYLCASSPGVAGETQYFGPGTRLLVL.

This clonotype was counted between two and nine times. The conserved final phenylalanine or tryptophan is absent from the CDR3, which likely points to a read error. The gene calls are TRBV7-6 and TRBJ2-5; no firm D call. CDR3 length: 13 residues. Germline CDR1 and CDR2: SGHVS and FNYEAQ. The germline V and J ends were trimmed by 5 bases and 5 bases, with 12 bases remaining between them. CDR3 coding DNA: TGTGCCAGCAGCCCTCACCCTATGGAGACCCAGTACGTC. Translation gives CASSPHPMETQYV.

V gene TRBV28 combines with J gene TRBJ2-1; D gene unclear. V gave up 5 bases and J gave up 4 bases, with 12 bases separating them. The CDR3 covers 14 residues. Germline V CDR1 and CDR2: MDHEN, SYDVKM. CDR3 DNA: TGTGCCAGCAGTCCAAGGACCGATTACAATGAGCAGTTCTTC. It codes for CASSPRTDYNEQFF.

Only a few counts were recorded for this clonotype. J is TRBJ2-5 and V is TRBV14; D possibly corresponds to TRBD1 (6 bases). Germline CDR1 SGHDN, CDR2 FVKESK. V gave up 3 bases and J gave up 4 bases, with 9 bases separating them. The CDR3 sequence is 13 residues long. The DNA for the CDR3 is TGTGCCAGCAGCCATCAGGGGACAGAGACCCAGTACTTC. Translation: CASSHQGTETQYF. Supplemented by reference TRBV14 and TRBJ2-5, the full variable domain reads EAGVTQFPSHSVIEKGQTVTLRCDPISGHDNLYWYRRVMGKEIKFLLHFVKESKQDESGMPNNRFLAERTGGTYSTLKVQPAELEDSGVYFCASSHQGTETQYFGPGTRLLVL.

At least ten counts were recorded for this clonotype. The gene calls are TRBV5-1 and TRBJ2-5, with D unresolved. The germline V and J ends were trimmed by 4 bases and 4 bases, with 5 bases remaining between them. This CDR3 has 11 residues. Germline V CDR1 and CDR2: SGHRS, YFSETQ. CDR3 bases: TGCGCCAGCAGCGGGCGAGAGACCCAGTACTTC. Its protein product is CASSGRETQYF.

A few counts support this clonotype. V gene TRBV7-2 combines with J gene TRBJ2-2, with TRBD2 as a possible D gene (6 bases). Germline CDR1 is SGHTA and CDR2 is FQGNSA. This CDR3 has 15 residues. Trimming cost V 3 bases and J 0 bases, with 8 bases left between them. This chain's CDR3 is CASSLEGSNTGELFF. The CDR3, as DNA: TGTGCCAGCAGCTTGGAGGGCTCGAACACCGGGGAGCTGTTTTTT.